This TCR beta chain was observed in a study of graft-versus-host responses after intestinal transplantation. The method was immunoSEQ multiplex PCR; TCRdb's version includes in-frame clones alone and lacks a portion of them. This sample has 40,000 or so clones, with more than 85% found just once. This TCR derives from a human patient who received an intestinal transplant, so some T cells may come from the graft donor. Sequenced here: PBMCs, sampled almost 750 days after intestinal transplantation.

The CDR3 is CASSAVGQINYGYTF. The CDR3 DNA reads as TGTGCCAGCAGTGCGGTCGGACAGATCAACTATGGCTACACCTTC. V and J are TRBV27 and TRBJ1-2; D might be TRBD1 (6 bases). This CDR3 region has 15 residues. With 5 bases removed from V and 2 bases from J, the gap between germline ends came to 15 bases. Germline V gives CDR1 MNHEY, CDR2 SMNVEV (reference sequence).